This T cell receptor beta chain was identified in a study of blood T cell repertoires in COVID-19. Study-wide background: Specimens from acute and convalescent COVID-19 originated in the United States, Italy and Spain. Sample material is recorded as cDNA or gDNA derived from T cells, B-cell-depleted T cells, or PBMCs.

V shed 2 bases and J 3 bases; nucleotides not matched to a gene: 7. The CDR3 length is 16 residues. Per germline, CDR1 LNHDA and CDR2 SQIVND (reference sequence). Authors' data handling: Counts of nucleated cells, estimated from reference gene primer amplification, were obtained. The assay was immunoSEQ multiplex PCR, and TCRdb's table has in-frame clones only and misses some. V, J and clone size reflect that table, while D and trimming were determined from the DNA. Here the sample spans 130,000 or so clones, 84% being singletons. The source of this sequence is a human donor in a cohort sampled during active COVID-19. Sequencing used peripheral blood. V is TRBV19 and J is TRBJ2-3; 8 bases align to TRBD2. DNA for the CDR3: TGTGCCAGTAGTATAAAGAGCGGGGGTGTGACAGATACGCAGTATTTT. Translation gives CASSIKSGGVTDTQYF.